This T cell receptor beta chain was sequenced for a study of lung T cells in sarcoidosis with Löfgren's syndrome. For the study at large: Repertoire analyses centered on Löfgren's syndrome patients. Overall study findings and caveats: Versus controls, Löfgren's syndrome patients reportedly showed TRAV12-1 and TRBV2 as most expanded. Shared TRAV12-1 and TRBV2 CDR3 motifs were reported across several patients.

TCRdb reprocessed the reads with MiXCR, giving one entry per CDR3 protein. The repertoire holds 15,000 to 25,000 distinct CDR3 sequences, with roughly 22% as singletons. Both ends counted, the CDR3 spans 13 residues. CDR1 is SGHTA and CDR2 is FQGNSA in the germline V gene. Concerning this clonotype itself: The antigen remains undetermined. This CDR3 is missing its conserved last phenylalanine or tryptophan, likely due to a read error. It is unclear where the CDR3 begins or ends on the DNA, so no DNA is shown, and the CDR3 is as TCRdb lists it.

This sequence was found in a human donor with sarcoidosis (Löfgren's syndrome or another form), or a control subject (not recorded which). The V gene is TRBV7-2, the J gene TRBJ1-1; the DNA was not used to check the table's D call, TRBD1. Sequencing used CD4+ T cells from PBMCs. The CDR3 is CASSLELGARALL.